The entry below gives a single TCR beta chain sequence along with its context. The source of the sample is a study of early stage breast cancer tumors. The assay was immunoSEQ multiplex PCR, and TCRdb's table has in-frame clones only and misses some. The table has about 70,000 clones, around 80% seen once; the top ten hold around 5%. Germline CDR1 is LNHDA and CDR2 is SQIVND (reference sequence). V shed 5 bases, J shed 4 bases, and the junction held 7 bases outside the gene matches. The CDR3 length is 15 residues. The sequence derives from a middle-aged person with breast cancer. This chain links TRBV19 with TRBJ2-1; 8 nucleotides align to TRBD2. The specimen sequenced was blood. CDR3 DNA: TGTGCCAGTAGTCGCCCACGGGGGGGGTACAATGAGCAGTTCTTC. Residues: CASSRPRGGYNEQFF. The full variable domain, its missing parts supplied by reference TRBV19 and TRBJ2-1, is DGGITQSPKYLFRKEGQNVTLSCEQNLNHDAMYWYRQDPGQGLRLIYYSQIVNDFQKGDIAEGYSVSREKKESFPLTVTSAQKNPTAFYLCASSRPRGGYNEQFFGPGTRLTVL.